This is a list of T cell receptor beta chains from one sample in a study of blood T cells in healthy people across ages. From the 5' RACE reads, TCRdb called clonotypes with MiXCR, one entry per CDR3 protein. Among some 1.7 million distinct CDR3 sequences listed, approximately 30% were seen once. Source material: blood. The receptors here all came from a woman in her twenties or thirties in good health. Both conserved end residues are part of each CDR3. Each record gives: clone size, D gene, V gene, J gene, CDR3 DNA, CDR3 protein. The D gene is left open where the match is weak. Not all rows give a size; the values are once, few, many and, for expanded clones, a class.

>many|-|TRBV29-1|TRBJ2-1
TGCAGCTCAGCCCAACGGGGCTCCTACAATGAGCAGTTCTTC
CSSAQRGSYNEQFF
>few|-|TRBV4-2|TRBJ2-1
TGTGCCAGCAGCCAAGTAGAGGTCCATGAGCAGTTCTTC
CASSQVEVHEQFF
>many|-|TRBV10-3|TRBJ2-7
TGTGCCATCAGTGAAGGCCGGTACAGCTCCTACGAGCAGTACTTC
CAISEGRYSSYEQYF
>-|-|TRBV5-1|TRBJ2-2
TGCGCCAGCAAGCTAGCGAAGAACACCGGGGAGCTGTTTTTT
CASKLAKNTGELFF
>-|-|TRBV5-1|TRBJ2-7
TGCGCCAGCAGCTTGGCCCAACCATCCTACGAGCAGTACTTC
CASSLAQPSYEQYF
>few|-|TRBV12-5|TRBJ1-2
TGTGCTAGTGGTAAACTTCCGACAGAGTTTATGGAAGGCTACACCTTC
CASGKLPTEFMEGYTF
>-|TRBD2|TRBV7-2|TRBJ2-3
TGTGCCAGCAGCCGTCGGACTAGCGGGCGCACAGATACGCAGTATTTT
CASSRRTSGRTDTQYF
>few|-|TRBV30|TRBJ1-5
TGTGCCTGGAGCGATGATCCCGGGGGTCAGCCCCAGCATTTT
CAWSDDPGGQPQHF
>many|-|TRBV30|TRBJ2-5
TGTGCCTGGAGGGGCCTGGGCTTGGGATTAGAGACCCAGTACTTC
CAWRGLGLGLETQYF
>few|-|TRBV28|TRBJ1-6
TGTGCCAGCAGTGAACAGGGCCCGATTAATTCACCCCTCCACTTT
CASSEQGPINSPLHF
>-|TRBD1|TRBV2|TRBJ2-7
TGTGCCAGTCAATCGGACAGGGGGCCCTACGAGCAGTACTTC
CASQSDRGPYEQYF
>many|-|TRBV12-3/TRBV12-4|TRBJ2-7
TGTGCCAGCAGCGACGCTACCTACGAGCAGTACTTC
CASSDATYEQYF
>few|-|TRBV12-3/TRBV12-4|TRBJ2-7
TGTGCCAGCAGTTTAGAACCTCGGGGGAACGAGCAGTACTTC
CASSLEPRGNEQYF
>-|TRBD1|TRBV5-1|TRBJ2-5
TGCGCCAGCTATCCGACAGGGGTTGAGACCCAGTACTTC
CASYPTGVETQYF
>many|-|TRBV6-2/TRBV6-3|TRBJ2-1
TGTGCCAGCAGTTCCAACTCCTACAATGAGCAGTTCTTC
CASSSNSYNEQFF
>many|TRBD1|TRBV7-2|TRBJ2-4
TGTGCCAGCAGCAAACCCTACACAGGGGGCGCAGCCAAAAACATTCAGTACTTC
CASSKPYTGGAAKNIQYF
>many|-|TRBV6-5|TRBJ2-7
TGTGCCAGCAGTTACCGCACAGGCTACGAGCAGTACTTC
CASSYRTGYEQYF
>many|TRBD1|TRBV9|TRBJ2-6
TGTGCCAGCAGCCCACCGACAGGGGGTCCGGGGGCCAACGTCCTGACTTTC
CASSPPTGGPGANVLTF
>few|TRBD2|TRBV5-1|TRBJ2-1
TGCGCCAGCAGCTTCGGGACTAGCGATATCAATGAGCAGTTCTTC
CASSFGTSDINEQFF
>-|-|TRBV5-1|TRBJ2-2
TGCGCCAGCAGCTTGTTTCGGACCGGGGAGCTGTTTTTT
CASSLFRTGELFF
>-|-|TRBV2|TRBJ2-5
TGTGCCAGCAGTCCCTCTTTGAGTCAACAAGAGACCCAGTACTTC
CASSPSLSQQETQYF
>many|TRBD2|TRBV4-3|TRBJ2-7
TGCGCCAGCAGCCAAGATACTAGCGGGACCCCCTACGAGCAGTACTTC
CASSQDTSGTPYEQYF
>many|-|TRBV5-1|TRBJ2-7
TGCGCCAGCACAGCAGCACCTTCCTACGAGCAGTACTTC
CASTAAPSYEQYF
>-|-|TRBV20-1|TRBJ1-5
TGCAGTGCCTCAGAGACAGGTGAAGGAAAGCCCCAGCATTTT
CSASETGEGKPQHF
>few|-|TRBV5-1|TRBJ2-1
TGCGCCAGCAGCTTGCAAGACGATGAGCAGTTCTTC
CASSLQDDEQFF
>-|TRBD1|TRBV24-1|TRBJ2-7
TGTGCCACCAGTCATGGGGTGACAGGGGATATGGACGAGCAGTACTTC
CATSHGVTGDMDEQYF
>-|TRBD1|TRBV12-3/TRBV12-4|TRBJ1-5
TGTGCCAGCAGTGTCCGACAGGGGGCTATCAATCAGCCCCAGCATTTT
CASSVRQGAINQPQHF
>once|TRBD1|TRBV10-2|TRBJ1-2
TGCGCCAGCAGTACAGGACAGGGATTTTTATATGGCTACACCTTC
CASSTGQGFLYGYTF
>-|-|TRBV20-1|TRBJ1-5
TGCAGCGCCGAAGAACAGGGATGGGGCAATCAGCCCCAGCATTTT
CSAEEQGWGNQPQHF
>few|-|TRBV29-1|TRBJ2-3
TGCAGCGGGCGGAGGGGGGGAGATACGCAGTATTTT
CSGRRGGDTQYF
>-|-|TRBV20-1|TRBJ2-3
TGCAGTGCTCTACAGTCCTGGGCCAAACCCACAGATACGCAGTATTTT
CSALQSWAKPTDTQYF
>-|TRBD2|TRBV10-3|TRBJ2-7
TGTGCCATAGGAATAGCGGGCGGGAGCTACGAGCAGTACTTC
CAIGIAGGSYEQYF
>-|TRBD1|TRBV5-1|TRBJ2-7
TGCGCCAGCAGCAGCCGGGGACAGGAGAACTACGAGCAGTACTTC
CASSSRGQENYEQYF
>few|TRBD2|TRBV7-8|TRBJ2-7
TGTGCCAGCAGCCCAAACCGGCTGGGGGGACTAGCGGTAACCTCCTACGAGCAGTACTTC
CASSPNRLGGLAVTSYEQYF
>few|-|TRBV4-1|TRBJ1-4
TGCGCCAGCAGCCAAGTAGGCCCCCAGGGTGGTGAAAAACTGTTTTTT
CASSQVGPQGGEKLFF